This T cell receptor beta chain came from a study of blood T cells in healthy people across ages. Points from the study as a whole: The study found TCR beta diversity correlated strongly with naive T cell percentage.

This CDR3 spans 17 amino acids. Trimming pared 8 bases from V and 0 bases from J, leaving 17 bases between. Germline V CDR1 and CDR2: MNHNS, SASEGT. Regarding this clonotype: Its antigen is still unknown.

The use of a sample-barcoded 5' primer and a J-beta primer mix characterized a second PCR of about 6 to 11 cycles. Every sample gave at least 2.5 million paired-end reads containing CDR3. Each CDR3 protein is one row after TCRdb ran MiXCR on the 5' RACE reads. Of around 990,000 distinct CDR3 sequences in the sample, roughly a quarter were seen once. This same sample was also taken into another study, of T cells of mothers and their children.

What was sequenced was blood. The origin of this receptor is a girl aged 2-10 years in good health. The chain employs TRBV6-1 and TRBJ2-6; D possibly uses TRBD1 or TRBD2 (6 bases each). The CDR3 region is CASQGPGDSSGANVLTF. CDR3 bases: TGTGCCAGCCAGGGGCCGGGGGATAGCTCTGGGGCCAACGTCCTGACTTTC.